This T cell receptor beta chain was obtained from a study of T cell responses to AZD1222 COVID-19 vaccine. Study-wide results and limits: Distributed over spike, vaccine-associated CD4 TCRs predominated at 160-218 and 743-854. Unmutated variant regions are reportedly targeted by nearly half of spike-specific TCRs. Donors skewed white British and female; clonal diversity was possibly underestimated.

Of note for this clone: No antigen is known for it.

The data were produced by immunoSEQ multiplex PCR, yet TCRdb's version contains in-frame clones alone and is incomplete. Of 200,000 to 250,000 clones in the sample, just over 90% were seen once. Germline CDR1 SGHTA, CDR2 FQGNSA. The CDR3 totals 14 residues. The V and J ends lost 1 base and 5 bases respectively, with 11 bases between them. The source material was peripheral blood, sampled on day 0 of MenACWY control vaccination. This TCR was recovered from an adult in good health. The chain is built from TRBV7-2 and TRBJ1-2, with unresolved D. The CDR3 protein is CASSLGIALYGYTF. CDR3 DNA sequence: TGTGCCAGCAGCTTAGGGATAGCCCTATATGGCTACACCTTC.